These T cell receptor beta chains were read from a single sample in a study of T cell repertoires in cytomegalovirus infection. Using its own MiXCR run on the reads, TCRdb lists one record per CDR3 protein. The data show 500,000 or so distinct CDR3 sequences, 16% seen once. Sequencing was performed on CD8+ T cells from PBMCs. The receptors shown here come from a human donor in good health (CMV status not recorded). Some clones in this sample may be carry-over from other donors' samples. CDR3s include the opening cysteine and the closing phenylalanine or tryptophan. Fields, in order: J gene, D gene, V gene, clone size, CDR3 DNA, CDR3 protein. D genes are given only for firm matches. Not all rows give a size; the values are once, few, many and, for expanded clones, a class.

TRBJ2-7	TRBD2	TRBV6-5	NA	TGTGCCAGCAGAAAGGGGCTAGCGGGAGCGCACTCCTACGAGCAGTACTTC	CASRKGLAGAHSYEQYF
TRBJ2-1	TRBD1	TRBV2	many	TGTGCCAGCGAAATTGGACAGGGGGCGAGGAATGAGCAGTTCTTC	CASEIGQGARNEQFF
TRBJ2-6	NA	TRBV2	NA	TGTGCCAGCAGTGCGCGGATCTCTGGGGCCAACGTCCTGACTTTC	CASSARISGANVLTF
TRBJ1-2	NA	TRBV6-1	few	TGTGCCAGCAGGGAGTATGGCTACACCTTC	CASREYGYTF
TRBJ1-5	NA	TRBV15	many	TGTGCCACCGGGGCTGGATGGAATCAGCCCCAGCATTTT	CATGAGWNQPQHF
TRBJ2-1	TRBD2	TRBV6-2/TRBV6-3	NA	TGTGCCAGCAGTTACTCACGCAGGGGGGCGATCCTAGCGGGAGGCGATGAGCAGTTCTTC	CASSYSRRGAILAGGDEQFF
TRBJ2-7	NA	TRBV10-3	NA	TGTGCCATCAGTGGGCGGTCGTGTTACGAGCCGTACTTC	CAISGRSCYEPYF
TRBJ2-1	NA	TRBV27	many	TGTGCCATCGGAGGGGGGTACTACAATGAGCAGTTCTTC	CAIGGGYYNEQFF
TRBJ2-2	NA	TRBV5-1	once	TGCGCCAGCAGCCTAGGCCCCAACGGGGAGCTGTTTTTT	CASSLGPNGELFF
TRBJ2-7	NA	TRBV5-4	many	TGTGCCAGCAGCACGGGCCCAACCACCTACGAGCAGTACTTC	CASSTGPTTYEQYF
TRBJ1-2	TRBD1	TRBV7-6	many	TGTGCCAGCAGCCTCGGGACAGGGGGCTATAACTATGGCTACACCTTC	CASSLGTGGYNYGYTF
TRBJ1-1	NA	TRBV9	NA	TGTGCCAGCAGCGCCCCGGGACGGCACACTGAAGCTTTCTTT	CASSAPGRHTEAFF
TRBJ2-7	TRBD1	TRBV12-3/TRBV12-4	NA	TGTGCCAGCGGGTTATACAGGGGCCGGGCGTTCGAGCAGTACTTC	CASGLYRGRAFEQYF
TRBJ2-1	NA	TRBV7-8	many	TGTGCCAGCAGCTTAGAAGCATCCAATGAGCAGTTCTTC	CASSLEASNEQFF
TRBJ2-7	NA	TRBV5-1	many	TGCGCCAGCAGCTTGGATGGAGGGGAAGACGAGCAGTACTTC	CASSLDGGEDEQYF
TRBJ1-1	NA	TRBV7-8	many	TGTGCCAGCAGCTCCTTCGGCACTGAAGCTTTCTTT	CASSSFGTEAFF
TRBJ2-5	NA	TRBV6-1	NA	TGTGCCAGCAGCGAATGGGGTTTGGGGGAGCGACGATTAGAGACCCAGTACTTC	CASSEWGLGERRLETQYF
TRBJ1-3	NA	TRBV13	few	TGTGCCAGCAGCTGGGGGGGCCTCTCTGGAAACACCATATATTTT	CASSWGGLSGNTIYF
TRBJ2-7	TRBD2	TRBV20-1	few	TGCAGTGCTAGAGAACTAGCGGGAACCGACCCCTACGAGCAGTACTTC	CSARELAGTDPYEQYF
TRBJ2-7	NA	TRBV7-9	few	TGTGCCAGCAGCCCACCGGACAAGCTCTACGAGCAGTACTTC	CASSPPDKLYEQYF
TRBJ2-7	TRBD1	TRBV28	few	TGTGCCAGCAGTTACCGGACAGGGGGCCACGAGCAGTACTTC	CASSYRTGGHEQYF
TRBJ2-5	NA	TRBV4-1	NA	TGCGCCAGCAGCCAAGAGGCTCTGGTCCAAGAGACCCAGTACTTC	CASSQEALVQETQYF
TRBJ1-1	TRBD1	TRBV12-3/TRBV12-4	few	TGTGCCAGCAGACAGGGGTGGGTGAACACTGAAGCTTTCTTT	CASRQGWVNTEAFF
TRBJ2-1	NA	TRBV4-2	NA	TGTGCCAGCAGCCAAGCCGTCCTCGCCTACAATGAGCAGTTCTTC	CASSQAVLAYNEQFF